What follows are 14 T cell receptor beta chains derived from one specimen sequenced in a study of spatial heterogeneity in lung cancer. Study-level findings and limits: Higher tumor mutation counts went along with higher counts of expanded intratumoral alpha and beta TCRs.

From the 5' RACE reads, TCRdb called clonotypes with MiXCR, one entry per CDR3 protein. The table includes 17,000 or so distinct CDR3 sequences, more than 5% detected once. The time point here: sample taken at primary tumor resection. Their specific antigens are unknown. Sequenced material: lung tumor tissue, taken at surgery. The origin of the receptors is a male donor with early-stage non-small cell lung cancer.

This clonotype was found many times. This beta chain is a stray read from a library made for alpha chains; its abundance is not meaningful. The V call is TRBV18, the J call TRBJ2-5; a possible D gene is TRBD2 (6 bases). Germline CDR1 KGHSH, CDR2 LQKENI. The CDR3 runs 13 residues. V was cut by 6 bases and J by 5 bases, with 13 bases left in between. CDR3 protein: CASSPSGGETQYF. The CDR3 bases are TGTGCCAGCTCGCCGTCAGGAGGGGAGACCCAGTACTTC.

About this clonotype itself: This beta chain is a stray read from a library made for alpha chains; its abundance is not meaningful. The V gene is TRBV10-3, the J gene TRBJ2-2; D unclear. Germline CDR1 reads ENHRY; CDR2 reads SYGVKD. This CDR3 has 13 amino acids. The V gene lost 1 base and the J gene lost 6 bases, with 6 bases spanning the gap. The CDR3 sequence: CAISEWWPGELFF. The CDR3 coding sequence is TGTGCCATCAGTGAGTGGTGGCCCGGGGAGCTGTTTTTT.

This clonotype was seen many times. Within a library made for alpha chains, this beta chain is off target, and its count is uninformative. The rearrangement uses TRBV27 and TRBJ2-7; 7 bases align to TRBD1. Germline values: CDR1 MNHEY, CDR2 SMNVEV (reference sequence). The CDR3 spans 15 residues. After removal of 5 bases from V and 5 bases from J, the junction contained 12 bases not matched to a gene. CDR3 sequence: CASSLTWTGWNEQYF. The CDR3 region has the DNA TGTGCCAGCAGTCTCACGTGGACAGGTTGGAACGAGCAGTACTTC.

The sample holds many counts of this clonotype. Found in a library prepared for alpha chains, this beta chain is an off-target read, and its abundance has little meaning. The chain has TRBV3-1 and TRBJ2-5; D is possibly TRBD1 (5 bases). Between the trimmed V and J ends, which lost 6 bases and 3 bases, there was a span of 11 bases. Per the germline V gene, CDR1 is LGHDT and CDR2 is YNNKEL (reference sequence). This CDR3 has 13 amino acids. CDR3 residues: CASSPPGKETQYF. CDR3 sequence (DNA): TGTGCCAGCAGTCCTCCAGGGAAAGAGACCCAGTACTTC.

A few counts support this clonotype. As an off-target read in a library built for alpha chains, this beta chain has a frequency of little significance. The V gene is TRBV24-1, the J gene TRBJ2-3, with TRBD2 matching over 12 bases. The germline gives CDR1 KGHDR, CDR2 SFDVKD. The CDR3 extends over 16 amino acids. The V and J ends lost 6 bases and 6 bases, in that order; junction bases with no gene match: 9. The DNA of the CDR3 is TGTGCCACCAGTAGGACTAGCGGGGTCTCCCCCGATACGCAGTATTTT. Its translation: CATSRTSGVSPDTQYF.

This clonotype was found many times. Since it is a stray read in a library aimed at alpha chains, this beta chain has a size that is not meaningful. The chain recombines TRBV10-1 with TRBJ2-1; a weak D match, TRBD1 (5 bases). Germline V gene data show CDR1 as WNHNN and CDR2 as SYGVQD (reference sequence). V lost 6 bases, J lost 4 bases, and 7 bases lay in between. The CDR3 covers 12 residues. The CDR3 loop reads CASRDSYNEQFF. For the CDR3, the DNA is TGCGCCAGCAGAGACAGTTACAATGAGCAGTTCTTC.

Note on this clonotype: This beta chain came through as a stray read in a library set up for alpha chains, and its size says little. CDR3 sequence: CASSDGQGSRPLHF. In DNA, the CDR3 is TGTGCCAGCAGCGACGGACAAGGTAGTCGTCCCCTCCACTTT. The chain combines TRBV5-5 with TRBJ1-6, with D perhaps TRBD1 (5 bases). Germline V gene lookup returns CDR1 SGHKS and CDR2 YYEKEE (reference sequence). Trimming removed 4 bases from V and 13 bases from J, with 18 bases in between. The length of the CDR3 is 14 residues.

A note on this clonotype: The size of this beta chain means little, since it is a stray read in a library made for alpha chains. The gene calls are TRBV10-3 and TRBJ2-5; D is perhaps TRBD1 or TRBD2 (5 bases each). The CDR3 extends over 13 amino acids. Trimming took 8 bases from V and 3 from J, leaving 13 bases between them. Germline assignment: CDR1 ENHRY and CDR2 SYGVKD. CDR3 sequence: CAISGDVKETQYF. In DNA, the CDR3 is TGTGCCATCTCCGGGGACGTTAAAGAGACCCAGTACTTC.

This clonotype showed up many times. This beta chain slipped into a library made for alpha chains as a stray read, so its size is not meaningful. The J gene is TRBJ2-3, the V gene TRBV12-3 or TRBV12-4; TRBD1 matches 7 bases. The CDR3 sequence is 16 residues long. Germline trimming cut 6 bases from V and 10 bases from J; bases unmatched to any gene: 19. CDR3 sequence reads: CASSIHTGVLWGAQYF. CDR3 in DNA: TGTGCCAGCAGCATACACACAGGGGTCCTATGGGGTGCGCAGTATTTT.

This clonotype was picked up many times. Since it is a stray read in a library aimed at alpha chains, this beta chain has a size that is not meaningful. The J gene is TRBJ1-1, the V gene TRBV7-3, with D maybe TRBD1 (6 bases). The germline CDR1 and CDR2 sequences are SGHTA and FQGTGA. The CDR3 totals 19 residues. The V end lost 4 bases, the J end lost 5 bases, and 29 bases lay between the germline ends. The CDR3 here is CASSSKPLKRDNLRTEAFF. The DNA for the CDR3 is TGTGCCAGCAGCTCAAAGCCTCTAAAACGGGACAACCTGAGGACTGAAGCTTTCTTT.

This clonotype has at least ten counts. This beta chain is an off-target read within a library intended for alpha chains, so its frequency means little. The rearrangement uses TRBV25-1 and TRBJ2-7, with 8 bases matching TRBD2. There are 16 residues in the CDR3. Per the germline V gene, CDR1 is MGHDK and CDR2 is SYGVNS. V gave up 3 bases and J gave up 0 bases; unmatched junction bases: 7. The CDR3 loop reads CASSEMCGRPSYEQYF. CDR3 in DNA: TGTGCCAGCAGTGAGATGTGCGGGAGGCCCTCCTACGAGCAGTACTTC.

Turning to this clonotype: Since the library was made to target alpha chains, this beta chain is a stray read and its abundance is not meaningful. The gene calls are TRBV5-1 and TRBJ2-1; TRBD2 matches 14 bases. The V gene end was trimmed by 0 bases and the J gene end by 6 bases; junction bases not matched to a gene: 11. Germline CDR1 is SGHRS and CDR2 is YFSETQ. The CDR3 runs 19 residues. CDR3 bases: TGCGCCAGCAGCTTGGCCGCCGTCGGGACTAGCGGGGGCCCCAATGAGCAGTTCTTC. This translates into CASSLAAVGTSGGPNEQFF.

This clonotype was detected ten times or more. This beta chain is a stray sequence in a library constructed for alpha chains; its clone size is not meaningful. This chain joins TRBV20-1 and TRBJ2-2; possibly TRBD2 for D (6 bases). V shed 3 bases and J shed 5 bases, with 7 bases lying between them. Germline CDR1 and CDR2: DFQATT and SNEGSKA (reference sequence). The CDR3 runs to 12 residues. As DNA, the CDR3 is TGCAGTGCTAGGGAGGGGACCGGGGAGCTGTTTTTT. Encoded protein: CSAREGTGELFF.

This clonotype occurred many times. This beta chain is a stray sequence in a library constructed for alpha chains; its clone size is not meaningful. For the CDR3, the DNA is TGTGCCAGCAGCCAAGAAGTACCAAGGGCTAGTCGGGTAGGTGATGAGCAGTTCTTC. It is translated as CASSQEVPRASRVGDEQFF. J is TRBJ2-1 and V is TRBV4-2; D not resolved. Germline values: CDR1 LGHNA, CDR2 YNFKEQ. Trimming took 0 bases from V and 8 from J, leaving 26 bases between them. This CDR3 comprises 19 residues.